Below, 20 T cell receptor beta chains from the same sample are listed, as sequenced in a study of T-cell memory formation after mild COVID-19. From the 5' RACE reads, TCRdb called clonotypes with MiXCR, one entry per CDR3 protein. The table shows about 430,000 distinct CDR3 sequences, with 24% occurring only once. The sample taken for sequencing was PBMCs or a T cell subset sorted from them (not recorded which). These receptor sequences come from an adult woman who had mild COVID-19 (a few samples of this study predate the infection). Cell type and time point are not known.

Ten or more counts support this clonotype. Here the CDR3 reads CATSRDGRNSPLHF. Here the CDR3 DNA reads TGTGCCACCAGCAGAGATGGTAGGAATTCACCCCTCCACTTT. The chain has TRBV15 and TRBJ1-6; D gene uncertain. Germline loops: CDR1 LNHNV, CDR2 YYDKDF (reference sequence). The CDR3 length is 14 residues. The ends were cut back, 0 bases at V and 7 bases at J, with 7 bases in the middle.

The chain is built from TRBV15 and TRBJ1-1, with D perhaps TRBD1 (5 bases). This CDR3 is 15 amino acids long. Trimming pared 0 bases from V and 7 bases from J, leaving 15 bases between. Per germline, CDR1 LNHNV and CDR2 YYDKDF (reference sequence). CDR3 DNA: TGTGCCACCAGCAGAGATAGGGGATCTCCGGGTGAAGCTTTCTTT. Its protein product is CATSRDRGSPGEAFF. Complete variable domain (other parts from reference TRBV15 and TRBJ1-1): DAMVIQNPRYQVTQFGKPVTLSCSQTLNHNVMYWYQQKSSQAPKLLFHYYDKDFNNEADTPDNFQSRRPNTSFCFLDIRSPGLGDTAMYLCATSRDRGSPGEAFFGQGTRLTVV.

The chain couples TRBV19 to TRBJ1-1, with unresolved D. Trimming left V 7 bases short and J 1 base short, with 10 bases between. Germline CDR1 is LNHDA and CDR2 is SQIVND (reference sequence). The CDR3 consists of 13 residues. In DNA form, the CDR3 reads TGTGCCAGTAATACAGTCCCGAACACTGAAGCTTTCTTT. It yields the protein CASNTVPNTEAFF.

The chain combines TRBV18 with TRBJ2-5; no firm D call. CDR3 length: 16 amino acids. Trimming took off 0 bases at V and 5 bases at J, with 16 bases between the two ends. Germline lookup yields CDR1 KGHSH and CDR2 LQKENI. CDR3 sequence reads: CASSPPRTLLGETQYF. CDR3 sequence (DNA): TGTGCCAGCTCACCACCCCGTACACTCTTGGGGGAGACCCAGTACTTC.

This clonotype was recorded a few times. This chain joins TRBV6-6 and TRBJ2-3; 11 bases are shared with TRBD2. Germline V gives CDR1 MNHNY, CDR2 SVGAGI (reference sequence). The CDR3 spans 16 residues. The V gene end was trimmed by 6 bases and the J gene end by 4 bases; junction bases not matched to a gene: 9. CDR3 residues: CASSYGLAGGSDTQYF. The CDR3 DNA sequence: TGTGCCAGCAGCTATGGACTAGCGGGTGGTTCAGATACGCAGTATTTT.

This rearrangement joins TRBV29-1 to TRBJ2-7; D uncertain. This CDR3 has 12 residues. V lost 5 bases, J lost 3 bases, and 11 bases lay in between. Germline V gene sequence: CDR1 SQVTM, CDR2 ANQGSEA. The CDR3 nucleotides are TGCAGCGTTCTTGGGCAAGACTACGAGCAGTACTTC. Its protein product is CSVLGQDYEQYF.

A few counts support this clonotype. The V gene is TRBV5-1, the J gene TRBJ1-6; D unclear. This CDR3 has 13 amino acids. V lost 0 bases to trimming and J lost 9 bases, with 7 bases between them. Per germline, CDR1 SGHRS and CDR2 YFSETQ. CDR3 DNA sequence: TGCGCCAGCAGCTTGGAGTGGAGTTCACCCCTCCACTTT. This gives the protein CASSLEWSSPLHF. Together with reference TRBV5-1 and TRBJ1-6, the CDR3 gives the full variable domain: KAGVTQTPRYLIKTRGQQVTLSCSPISGHRSVSWYQQTPGQGLQFLFEYFSETQRNKGNFPGRFSGRQFSNSRSEMNVSTLELGDSALYLCASSLEWSSPLHFGNGTRLTVT.

J is TRBJ1-1 and V is TRBV29-1; 7 bases match TRBD1. V dropped 7 bases and J dropped 6; count of bases not matched to a gene: 11. The V gene's germline CDR1 is SQVTM and CDR2 ANQGSEA. The CDR3 is made up of 13 amino acids. The CDR3 protein is CSAGRQGGAEAFF. CDR3 in DNA: TGCAGCGCTGGCCGACAGGGAGGGGCTGAAGCTTTCTTT.

The chain couples TRBV9 to TRBJ2-3, with TRBD2 matching over 8 bases. J lost 2 bases, V lost 4 bases, and 15 bases had no gene match. This CDR3 spans 18 amino acids. The germline CDR1 and CDR2 sequences are SGDLS and YYNGEE. CDR3 region: CASSIGIPAGATTDTQYF. In nucleotides, the CDR3 is TGTGCCAGCAGCATAGGCATTCCAGCGGGGGCCACCACAGATACGCAGTATTTT.

In its sample, this clonotype was seen once. This rearrangement joins TRBV7-9 to TRBJ1-1; D remains ambiguous. This CDR3 region has 10 residues. Trimming left V 3 bases short and J 7 bases short, with 3 bases between. Germline CDR1 is SEHNR and CDR2 is FQNEAQ (reference sequence). The CDR3 protein is CASSFGEAFF. DNA of the CDR3: TGTGCCAGCAGCTTCGGTGAAGCTTTCTTT.

This clonotype was counted a few times. The chain uses TRBV7-2 and TRBJ1-2; D possibly corresponds to TRBD1 (6 bases). The CDR3 has 15 amino acids. CDR1 is SGHTA, CDR2 FQGNSA, per germline. Trimming cost V 5 bases and J 6 bases, with 19 bases left between them. The CDR3 protein is CASSPPGGGFDGYTF. CDR3 nucleotides: TGTGCCAGCAGCCCCCCCGGAGGGGGGTTTGATGGCTACACCTTC.

The gene calls are TRBV23-1 and TRBJ1-6; perhaps TRBD1 as D (5 bases). TRBV23-1 is placed among ORFs of uncertain function. Trimming stripped 3 bases from V and 7 bases from J, with 19 bases between. The CDR3 has 17 residues. CDR3 amino acids: CASSQDMTLLYNSPLHF. In nucleotides, the CDR3 is TGCGCCAGCAGTCAGGACATGACCCTGCTCTACAATTCACCCCTCCACTTT.

The sample holds a few counts of this clonotype. V and J are TRBV19 and TRBJ2-7, with 9 bases matching TRBD2. In germline, CDR1 is LNHDA, CDR2 SQIVND (reference sequence). Germline trimming cut 4 bases from V and 2 bases from J; bases unmatched to any gene: 3. The CDR3 covers 14 residues. In DNA, the CDR3 is TGTGCCAGTAGTACTAGCGGGGCCACCTACGAGCAGTACTTC. The encoded protein is CASSTSGATYEQYF.

This clonotype has a handful of counts. V is TRBV24-1 and J is TRBJ1-2; a possible D gene is TRBD1 (6 bases). CDR3 length: 13 amino acids. In germline, CDR1 is KGHDR, CDR2 SFDVKD. The V and J ends lost 3 bases and 8 bases respectively, with 12 bases between them. This chain's CDR3 is CATSDPTGYGYTF. CDR3 sequence (DNA): TGTGCCACCAGTGATCCGACAGGATACGGCTACACCTTC.

The V call is TRBV19, the J call TRBJ1-2, with TRBD1 as a possible D gene (5 bases). The germline V and J ends were trimmed by 3 bases and 4 bases, with 12 bases remaining between them. Germline loops: CDR1 LNHDA, CDR2 SQIVND (reference sequence). CDR3 size: 14 residues. Written as DNA, the CDR3 is TGTGCCAGTAGTATGGACACAGTACTCTATGGCTACACCTTC. Amino acids: CASSMDTVLYGYTF.

This clonotype has a count of ten or more. V gene TRBV12-3 or TRBV12-4 combines with J gene TRBJ2-1; D is unclear. V shed 5 bases and J shed 6 bases, with 5 bases lying between them. CDR3 size: 11 residues. The CDR3 loop reads CASSRSNEQFF. For the CDR3, the DNA is TGTGCCAGCAGTCGGTCCAATGAGCAGTTCTTC.

The J gene is TRBJ1-5, the V gene TRBV15; no reliable D call. Germline V CDR1 and CDR2: LNHNV, YYDKDF (reference sequence). This CDR3 spans 12 amino acids. Trimming pared 1 base from V and 5 bases from J, leaving 3 bases between. The CDR3 nucleotides are TGTGCCACCAGCAGAGCCGATCAGCCCCAGCATTTT. This gives the protein CATSRADQPQHF.

This clonotype was detected a few times. This chain links TRBV7-2 with TRBJ2-5; the match to TRBD1 covers 10 bases. CDR1 is SGHTA, CDR2 FQGNSA, per germline. Germline trimming cut 5 bases from V and 5 bases from J; bases unmatched to any gene: 5. This CDR3 contains 14 residues. The CDR3, as DNA: TGTGCCAGCAGCATGACAGGGGGCTCGGAGACCCAGTACTTC. Protein product: CASSMTGGSETQYF.

This CDR3 is CASSLAQEGGYTF. CDR3 nucleotide sequence: TGTGCCAGCAGCTTAGCCCAAGAAGGGGGCTACACCTTC. V is TRBV7-2 and J is TRBJ1-2; the D is unclear. Trimming pared 0 bases from V and 8 bases from J, leaving 10 bases between. The CDR3 has 13 residues. The V gene's germline CDR1 is SGHTA and CDR2 FQGNSA.

This chain joins TRBV5-1 and TRBJ1-1, with unresolved D. The germline CDR1 and CDR2 sequences are SGHRS and YFSETQ. The CDR3 has 12 amino acids. V was shortened by 4 bases and J by 3 bases, with 7 bases between the two germline ends. CDR3 bases: TGCGCCAGCAGCCGGGTGGACACTGAAGCTTTCTTT. Protein sequence: CASSRVDTEAFF.